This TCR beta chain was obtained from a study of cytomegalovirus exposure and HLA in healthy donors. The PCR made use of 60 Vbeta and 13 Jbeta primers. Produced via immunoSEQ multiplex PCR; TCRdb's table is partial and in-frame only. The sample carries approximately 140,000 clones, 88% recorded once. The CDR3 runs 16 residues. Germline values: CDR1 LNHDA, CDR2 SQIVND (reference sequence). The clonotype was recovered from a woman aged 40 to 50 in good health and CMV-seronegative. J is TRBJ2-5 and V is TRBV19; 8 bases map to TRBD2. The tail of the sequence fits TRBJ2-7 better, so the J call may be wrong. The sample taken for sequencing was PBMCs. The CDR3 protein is CASSSPGVAGPYEQYF. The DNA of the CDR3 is TGTGCCAGTAGTAGCCCCGGGGTAGCGGGACCCTACGAGCAGTACTTC.